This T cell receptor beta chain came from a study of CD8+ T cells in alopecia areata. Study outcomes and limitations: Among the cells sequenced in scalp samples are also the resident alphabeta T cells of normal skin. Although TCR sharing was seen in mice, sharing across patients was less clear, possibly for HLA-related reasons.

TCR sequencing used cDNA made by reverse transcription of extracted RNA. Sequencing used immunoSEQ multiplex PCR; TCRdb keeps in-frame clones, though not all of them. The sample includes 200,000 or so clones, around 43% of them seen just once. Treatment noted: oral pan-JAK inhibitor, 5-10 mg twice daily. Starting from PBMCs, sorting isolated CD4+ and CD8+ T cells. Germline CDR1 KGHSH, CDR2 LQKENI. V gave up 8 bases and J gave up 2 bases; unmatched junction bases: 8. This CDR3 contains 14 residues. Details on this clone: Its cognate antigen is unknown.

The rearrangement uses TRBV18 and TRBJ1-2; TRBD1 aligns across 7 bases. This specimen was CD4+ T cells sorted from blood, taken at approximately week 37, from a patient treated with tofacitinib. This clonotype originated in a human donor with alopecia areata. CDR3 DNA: TGTGCCAGCCCGGGCCAGACAGGGAACTATGGCTACACCTTC. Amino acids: CASPGQTGNYGYTF. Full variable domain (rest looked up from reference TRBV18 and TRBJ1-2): NAGVMQNPRHLVRRRGQEARLRCSPMKGHSHVYWYRQLPEEGLKFMVYLQKENIIDESGMPKERFSAEFPKEGPSILRIQQVVRGDSAAYFCASPGQTGNYGYTFGSGTRLTVV.